The 22 T cell receptor beta chains below come from one sample, sequenced in a study of OX40 agonist ivuxolimab in advanced cancers. TCRdb's copy holds only in-frame clones and misses some; the assay was immunoSEQ multiplex PCR. The sample holds around 34,000 clones, roughly 79% seen once. Sequencing was performed on CD4+ or CD8+ T cells sorted from blood, taken in a trial of the OX40 agonist ivuxolimab. These receptors all come from an adult with an advanced solid tumor such as melanoma, head and neck, liver or kidney cancer.

Only one count was recorded for this clone. The same CDR3 can be traced to other DNA sequences in this sample. The rearrangement links TRBV2 to TRBJ2-7, with D perhaps TRBD1 (6 bases). The length of the CDR3 is 12 residues. CDR1 SNHLY and CDR2 FYNNEI come from the germline V gene. The V gene lost 4 bases and the J gene lost 3 bases, with 7 bases spanning the gap. CDR3 sequence: CASSAQGYEQYF. In DNA form, the CDR3 reads TGTGCCAGCAGTGCACAGGGCTACGAGCAGTACTTC.

The V and J genes are TRBV19 and TRBJ1-2; D call uncertain. In germline, CDR1 is LNHDA, CDR2 SQIVND (reference sequence). The CDR3 contains 13 residues. Trimming cost V 3 bases and J 7 bases, with 12 bases left between them. The chain's CDR3 is CASSINGASGYTF. The CDR3 coding sequence is TGTGCCAGTAGTATTAACGGAGCCTCTGGCTACACCTTC.

This clone was seen a single time. Written as DNA, the CDR3 is TGTGCCAGCAGCTCCCCTGGGAATGAGCAGTTCTTC. Its translation: CASSSPGNEQFF. The chain is built from TRBV7-2 and TRBJ2-1, with D uncertain. Trimming stripped 4 bases from V and 7 bases from J, with 8 bases between. CDR1 is SGHTA and CDR2 is FQGNSA in the germline V gene. This CDR3 comprises 12 residues.

This sequence joins TRBV11-2 and TRBJ2-7, with TRBD2 matching 9 bases. The CDR3 covers 15 residues. Germline trimming cut 3 bases from V and 4 bases from J; bases unmatched to any gene: 7. Germline V gives CDR1 SGHAT, CDR2 FQNNGV. CDR3 loop: CASSFDAGGPYEQYF. CDR3 nucleotide sequence: TGTGCCAGCAGCTTTGATGCGGGAGGGCCGTACGAGCAGTACTTC. Combining the CDR3 with reference TRBV11-2 and TRBJ2-7 gives the whole variable domain EAGVAQSPRYKIIEKRQSVAFWCNPISGHATLYWYQQILGQGPKLLIQFQNNGVVDDSQLPKDRFSAERLKGVDSTLKIQPAKLEDSAVYLCASSFDAGGPYEQYFGPGTRLTVT.

V is TRBV6-5 and J is TRBJ2-3, with TRBD1 identical over 7 bases. V dropped 7 bases and J dropped 5; count of bases not matched to a gene: 12. Germline V CDR1 and CDR2: MNHEY, SVGAGI. The CDR3 is made up of 15 amino acids. The CDR3 sequence is CASTWGTAARDTQYF. The CDR3 DNA follows: TGTGCCAGCACCTGGGGGACAGCGGCACGAGATACGCAGTATTTT.

V usage is TRBV19 and J usage is TRBJ2-1; TRBD1 agrees at 10 bases. The germline V gene has CDR1 LNHDA and CDR2 SQIVND (reference sequence). The J segment lost 7 bases and the V segment lost 6 bases, leaving 12 bases of the junction unmatched. This CDR3 spans 16 amino acids. In DNA form, the CDR3 reads TGTGCCAGTAGCCGACCTCGGGACAGGGGTGGGAATGAGCAGTTCTTC. Its translation: CASSRPRDRGGNEQFF.

For this clone: The identical CDR3 is also encoded by other nucleotide sequences in the sample. The chain combines TRBV30 with TRBJ1-1; D is perhaps TRBD1 (6 bases). The CDR3 loop spans 13 amino acids. Per germline, CDR1 GTSNPN and CDR2 SVGIG (reference sequence). V lost 3 bases and J lost 3, with 11 bases in between. CDR3 coding DNA: TGTGCCTGGAGACAGGGTGGGTACACTGAAGCTTTCTTT. It is translated as CAWRQGGYTEAFF.

The chain employs TRBV7-8 and TRBJ1-1; D remains ambiguous. The CDR3 spans 13 residues. The V end lost 5 bases, the J end lost 1 base, and 8 bases lay between the germline ends. Looked up from germline, CDR1 is SGHVS and CDR2 is FQNEAQ. DNA for the CDR3: TGTGCCAGCAGCCCCGGGCGGAACACTGAAGCTTTCTTT. Its translation: CASSPGRNTEAFF. The variable domain in full, with the rest retrieved from reference TRBV7-8 and TRBJ1-1, is GAGVSQSPRYKVAKRGQDVALRCDPISGHVSLFWYQQALGQGPEFLTYFQNEAQLDKSGLPSDRFFAERPEGSVSTLKIQRTQQEDSAVYLCASSPGRNTEAFFGQGTRLTVV.

CDR3 coding DNA: TGTGCCAGCAGTTACTCCATAGAGCAGTACTTC. Amino acid sequence: CASSYSIEQYF. V is TRBV6-6 and J is TRBJ2-7; no definite D call. Germline V gene lookup returns CDR1 MNHNY and CDR2 SVGAGI (reference sequence). This CDR3 comprises 11 residues. V was shortened by 0 bases and J by 7 bases, with 4 bases between the two germline ends.

The genes are TRBV29-1 and TRBJ1-1; TRBD1 might be the D (6 bases). CDR3 length: 13 residues. The V end was cut by 2 bases, the J end by 6 bases, with 13 bases between. Germline V CDR1 and CDR2: SQVTM, ANQGSEA. CDR3 DNA: TGCAGCGTTGAAAAGGGGGGCTTATCTGAAGCTTTCTTT. It translates to CSVEKGGLSEAFF.

The gene calls are TRBV14 and TRBJ2-3; D is unclear. V was cut by 0 bases and J by 1 base, with 11 bases left in between. CDR3 length: 16 amino acids. The germline gives CDR1 SGHDN, CDR2 FVKESK. The CDR3: CASSQDSAAGTDTQYF. The DNA of the CDR3 is TGTGCCAGCAGCCAAGATTCCGCGGCAGGCACAGATACGCAGTATTTT.

In its sample, this clone was seen once. The chain is built from TRBV5-1 and TRBJ1-2; TRBD1 matches at 8 bases. V dropped 1 base and J dropped 8; count of bases not matched to a gene: 4. The length of the CDR3 is 13 residues. Germline V gives CDR1 SGHRS, CDR2 YFSETQ. The CDR3 here is CASSLTGGWGYTF. The CDR3 region has the DNA TGCGCCAGCAGCTTGACAGGGGGTTGGGGCTACACCTTC.

The rearrangement joins TRBV4-1 to TRBJ1-2; TRBD1 might be the D (5 bases). V was clipped by 4 bases and J by 0 bases, with 15 bases between them. Germline loops: CDR1 MGHRA, CDR2 YSYEKL. CDR3 length equals 16 residues. The CDR3 is CASSRGGGGSNYGYTF. The CDR3 region has the DNA TGCGCCAGCAGCCGGGGGGGAGGCGGATCTAACTATGGCTACACCTTC.

The rearrangement uses TRBV28 and TRBJ2-7, with a weak D call TRBD1 (6 bases). V lost 6 bases to trimming and J lost 0 bases, with 15 bases between them. CDR1 is MDHEN and CDR2 is SYDVKM in the germline V gene. This CDR3 comprises 15 residues. Here the CDR3 DNA reads TGTGCCAGCAGCCCCCCGACAGGCCTCTCCTACGAGCAGTACTTC. It is translated as CASSPPTGLSYEQYF.

The chain combines TRBV15 with TRBJ1-3, with D unresolved. This CDR3 has 14 residues. Trimming took 5 bases from V and 0 from J, leaving 8 bases between them. Per germline, CDR1 LNHNV and CDR2 YYDKDF (reference sequence). CDR3 residues: CATSAWGSGNTIYF. CDR3 in DNA: TGTGCCACCAGCGCGTGGGGCTCTGGAAACACCATATATTTT.

The rearrangement links TRBV10-3 to TRBJ2-7; D is perhaps TRBD1 (6 bases). The CDR3 runs to 14 residues. Germline loops: CDR1 ENHRY, CDR2 SYGVKD. The ends were cut back, 5 bases at V and 0 bases at J, with 11 bases in the middle. CDR3 coding DNA: TGTGCCATCAGTCCCGACAGGAGCTCCTACGAGCAGTACTTC. Translating gives CAISPDRSSYEQYF.

This sequence joins TRBV7-8 and TRBJ2-3, with 13 positions matching TRBD2. The germline V gene has CDR1 SGHVS and CDR2 FQNEAQ. Trimming took 5 bases from V and 7 from J; bases not matched to a gene: 3. CDR3 length: 14 amino acids. CDR3 DNA sequence: TGTGCCAGCAGCCTGGGACTAGCGGGGAATACGCAGTATTTT. Translating it yields CASSLGLAGNTQYF.

The table lists this clone with a few counts. The V and J genes are TRBV28 and TRBJ1-2; D is unclear. The CDR3 loop spans 12 amino acids. Germline V lookup: CDR1 MDHEN, CDR2 SYDVKM. Trimming removed 5 bases at V and 4 bases at J, with 8 bases between. CDR3 nucleotide sequence: TGTGCCAGCAGTCGTTTAATCTATGGCTACACCTTC. Translation gives CASSRLIYGYTF.

This chain connects TRBV29-1 to TRBJ2-2; perhaps TRBD2 as D (5 bases). V dropped 5 bases and J dropped 6 bases, with 13 bases sitting between them. Germline values: CDR1 SQVTM, CDR2 ANQGSEA. There are 13 residues in the CDR3. The CDR3 nucleotides read TGCAGCGTTATATATGGAGGCGCCGGGGAGCTGTTTTTT. Its protein is CSVIYGGAGELFF.

The chain joins TRBV5-4 to TRBJ2-3; TRBD2 matches at 11 bases. The V and J ends lost 0 bases and 4 bases, in that order; junction bases with no gene match: 7. The CDR3 contains 17 residues. The germline gives CDR1 SGHNT, CDR2 YYREEE (reference sequence). The CDR3 DNA reads as TGTGCCAGCAGCTTGGGACTAGCGGGATTTGACCCAGATACGCAGTATTTT. It encodes CASSLGLAGFDPDTQYF.

The chain couples TRBV5-6 to TRBJ1-6; TRBD1 is a possible D gene (5 bases). This CDR3 spans 14 amino acids. Trimming shortened V by 2 bases and J by 5 bases, and 8 bases separated the two germline ends. Looked up from germline, CDR1 is SGHDT and CDR2 is YYEEEE. This CDR3 is CASSFIRDNSPLHF. As DNA, the CDR3 is TGTGCCAGCAGCTTCATCAGGGATAATTCACCCCTCCACTTT.

V is TRBV29-1 and J is TRBJ1-1; TRBD1 might be the D (6 bases). Trimming took off 7 bases at V and 0 bases at J, with 18 bases between the two ends. The germline V gene encodes CDR1 SQVTM and CDR2 ANQGSEA. The CDR3 consists of 15 residues. CDR3 region: CSARKGTLMNTEAFF. DNA for the CDR3: TGCAGCGCCCGAAAGGGGACACTTATGAACACTGAAGCTTTCTTT. The variable domain in full, completed from reference TRBV29-1 and TRBJ1-1, reads SAVISQKPSRDICQRGTSLTIQCQVDSQVTMMFWYRQQPGQSLTLIATANQGSEATYESGFVIDKFPISRPNLTFSTLTVSNMSPEDSSIYLCSARKGTLMNTEAFFGQGTRLTVV.